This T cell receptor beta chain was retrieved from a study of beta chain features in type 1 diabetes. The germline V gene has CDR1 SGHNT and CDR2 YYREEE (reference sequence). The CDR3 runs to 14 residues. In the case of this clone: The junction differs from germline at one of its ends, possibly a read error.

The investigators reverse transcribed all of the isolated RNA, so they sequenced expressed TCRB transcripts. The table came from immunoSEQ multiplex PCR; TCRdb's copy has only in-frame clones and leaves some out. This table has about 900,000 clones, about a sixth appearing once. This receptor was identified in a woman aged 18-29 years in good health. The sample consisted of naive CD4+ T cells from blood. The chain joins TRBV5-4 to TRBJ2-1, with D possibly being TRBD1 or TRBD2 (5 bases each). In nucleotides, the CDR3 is TGCGCCAGCAGCCAGACCGGGGCGCGCGATGAGCAGTTCTTC. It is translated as CASSQTGARDEQFF.